A selection of T cell receptor beta chains follows, all from one sample in a study of blood T cell repertoires in COVID-19. TCRdb's table, derived via immunoSEQ multiplex PCR, lists solely in-frame clones and lacks some. The table includes roughly 190,000 clones, 76% detected once. Sequencing used PBMCs or T cells enriched from blood (not recorded which). These TCRs come from a woman between 45 and 60 years old with acute COVID-19. The CDR3 runs from the conserved cysteine through the conserved F or W. The order of the fields is J gene, clone size, V gene, D gene, CDR3 protein, CDR3 DNA. The D gene is left open where the match is weak. Part of the rows lack a size; the others show once, few, many or a class for expanded clones.

j_call: TRBJ1-5
clone_size: many
v_call: TRBV19
d_call: NA
cdr3_aa: CASSILELMGNQPQHF
cdr3_nt: TGTGCCAGTAGTATACTTGAGCTCATGGGCAATCAGCCCCAGCATTTT

j_call: TRBJ2-3
clone_size: NA
v_call: TRBV27
d_call: TRBD2
cdr3_aa: CASSSKLAGRTDTQYF
cdr3_nt: TGTGCCAGCAGTTCCAAGCTAGCGGGGCGCACAGATACGCAGTATTTT

j_call: TRBJ1-6
clone_size: NA
v_call: TRBV6-5
d_call: NA
cdr3_aa: CASSYWGRDSPLHF
cdr3_nt: TGTGCCAGCAGTTACTGGGGGAGGGATTCACCCCTCCACTTT

j_call: TRBJ2-1
clone_size: NA
v_call: TRBV5-1
d_call: TRBD2
cdr3_aa: CASSFSGGLSIGEQFF
cdr3_nt: TGCGCCAGCAGCTTCAGCGGGGGTTTGAGTATCGGTGAGCAGTTCTTC

j_call: TRBJ2-3
clone_size: NA
v_call: TRBV6-2/TRBV6-3
d_call: NA
cdr3_aa: CASSYSADYTDTQYF
cdr3_nt: TGTGCCAGCAGTTACTCGGCGGATTACACAGATACGCAGTATTTT

j_call: TRBJ2-5
clone_size: NA
v_call: TRBV12-3/TRBV12-4
d_call: NA
cdr3_aa: CASSRVSRETQYF
cdr3_nt: TGTGCCAGCAGCAGGGTTTCGAGAGAGACCCAGTACTTC

j_call: TRBJ1-2
clone_size: NA
v_call: TRBV6-1
d_call: NA
cdr3_aa: CASSEFAGDGYTF
cdr3_nt: TGTGCCAGCAGTGAATTCGCGGGGGATGGCTACACCTTC

j_call: TRBJ1-4
clone_size: NA
v_call: TRBV6-1
d_call: NA
cdr3_aa: CASSEQGNLVGEKLFF
cdr3_nt: TGTGCCAGCAGTGAGCAGGGCAATCTTGTCGGTGAAAAACTGTTTTTT

j_call: TRBJ1-1
clone_size: NA
v_call: TRBV19
d_call: NA
cdr3_aa: CASSPDSPMAEAFF
cdr3_nt: TGTGCCAGTAGTCCCGACAGCCCGATGGCTGAAGCTTTCTTT

j_call: TRBJ2-2
clone_size: NA
v_call: TRBV6-5
d_call: TRBD2
cdr3_aa: CAIRRGANTGELFF
cdr3_nt: TGTGCCATCCGGCGGGGGGCGAACACCGGGGAGCTGTTTTTT

j_call: TRBJ1-2
clone_size: NA
v_call: TRBV18
d_call: TRBD1
cdr3_aa: CASSLGQGGDGYTF
cdr3_nt: TGTGCCAGCTCGCTCGGACAGGGTGGGGATGGCTACACCTTC

j_call: TRBJ1-1
clone_size: NA
v_call: TRBV7-6
d_call: NA
cdr3_aa: CASSLRMEGKNTEAFF
cdr3_nt: TGTGCCAGCAGCTTACGAATGGAGGGCAAGAACACTGAAGCTTTCTTT

j_call: TRBJ2-2
clone_size: NA
v_call: TRBV5-1
d_call: NA
cdr3_aa: CASSLGAGIGELFF
cdr3_nt: TGCGCCAGCAGCTTGGGGGCAGGGATCGGGGAGCTGTTTTTT

j_call: TRBJ1-1
clone_size: NA
v_call: TRBV28
d_call: NA
cdr3_aa: CASSFLGRANTEAFF
cdr3_nt: TGTGCCAGCAGTTTCTTGGGCAGGGCGAACACTGAAGCTTTCTTT

j_call: TRBJ1-1
clone_size: NA
v_call: TRBV7-2
d_call: NA
cdr3_aa: CASSGWTILNTEAFF
cdr3_nt: TGTGCCAGCAGCGGATGGACAATATTGAACACTGAAGCTTTCTTT

j_call: TRBJ2-1
clone_size: NA
v_call: TRBV2
d_call: TRBD2
cdr3_aa: CASRSLFAGGKNEQFF
cdr3_nt: TGTGCCAGCAGGTCCCTCTTCGCGGGGGGCAAGAATGAGCAGTTCTTC

j_call: TRBJ2-1
clone_size: many
v_call: TRBV27
d_call: NA
cdr3_aa: CASSSDTHNEQFF
cdr3_nt: TGTGCCAGCAGTTCGGACACACACAATGAGCAGTTCTTC

j_call: TRBJ1-5
clone_size: few
v_call: TRBV19
d_call: NA
cdr3_aa: CASSIGGAYGNQPQHF
cdr3_nt: TGTGCCAGTAGTATCGGGGGGGCGTATGGCAATCAGCCCCAGCATTTT

j_call: TRBJ2-1
clone_size: NA
v_call: TRBV5-6
d_call: NA
cdr3_aa: CASSLDVRGGNEQFF
cdr3_nt: TGTGCCAGCAGCTTAGACGTGAGGGGAGGTAATGAGCAGTTCTTC

j_call: TRBJ2-2
clone_size: NA
v_call: TRBV6-2/TRBV6-3
d_call: NA
cdr3_aa: CASSELGANTGELFF
cdr3_nt: TGTGCCAGCAGTGAGCTGGGGGCCAACACCGGGGAGCTGTTTTTT

j_call: TRBJ1-6
clone_size: NA
v_call: TRBV7-9
d_call: TRBD1
cdr3_aa: CASSLEAGTASPLHF
cdr3_nt: TGTGCCAGCAGCTTAGAAGCCGGGACAGCCTCACCCCTCCACTTT

j_call: TRBJ2-5
clone_size: NA
v_call: TRBV7-9
d_call: NA
cdr3_aa: CASSLGPRGGETQYF
cdr3_nt: TGTGCCAGCAGCTTAGGACCCCGAGGGGGAGAGACCCAGTACTTC

j_call: TRBJ1-3
clone_size: NA
v_call: TRBV7-9
d_call: NA
cdr3_aa: CASSLAQPGSGNTIYF
cdr3_nt: TGTGCCAGCAGCTTAGCCCAACCGGGGTCAGGAAACACCATATATTTT

j_call: TRBJ1-3
clone_size: NA
v_call: TRBV4-3
d_call: TRBD1
cdr3_aa: CASSQDIGTGGLRNTIYF
cdr3_nt: TGCGCCAGCAGCCAAGATATAGGGACAGGGGGTCTTCGAAACACCATATATTTT

j_call: TRBJ2-5
clone_size: NA
v_call: TRBV9
d_call: TRBD2
cdr3_aa: CASSPLTSRETQYF
cdr3_nt: TGTGCCAGCAGCCCCTTGACTAGCCGGGAGACCCAGTACTTC

j_call: TRBJ1-2
clone_size: NA
v_call: TRBV2
d_call: NA
cdr3_aa: CASLREGSGNYGYTF
cdr3_nt: TGTGCCAGCCTTAGGGAGGGCTCAGGGAACTATGGCTACACCTTC

j_call: TRBJ1-3
clone_size: NA
v_call: TRBV18
d_call: NA
cdr3_aa: CASSPSGQGNTIYF
cdr3_nt: TGTGCCAGCTCACCTTCTGGGCAGGGAAACACCATATATTTT

j_call: TRBJ1-2
clone_size: NA
v_call: TRBV4-1
d_call: TRBD1
cdr3_aa: CASSQVGTGNYGYTF
cdr3_nt: TGCGCCAGCAGCCAAGTCGGGACAGGGAACTATGGCTACACCTTC

j_call: TRBJ1-1
clone_size: NA
v_call: TRBV19
d_call: NA
cdr3_aa: CASSARGAFF
cdr3_nt: TGTGCCAGTAGCGCCCGGGGGGCTTTCTTT

j_call: TRBJ1-5
clone_size: NA
v_call: TRBV19
d_call: TRBD1
cdr3_aa: CASSIGGTGNQPQHF
cdr3_nt: TGTGCCAGTAGTATAGGGGGGACAGGGAATCAGCCCCAGCATTTT

j_call: TRBJ1-2
clone_size: few
v_call: TRBV4-1
d_call: NA
cdr3_aa: CASSQGPTGRLNYGYTF
cdr3_nt: TGCGCCAGCAGCCAGGGCCCGACAGGCCGGTTAAACTATGGCTACACCTTC

j_call: TRBJ1-4
clone_size: once
v_call: TRBV3-1/TRBV3-2
d_call: NA
cdr3_aa: CASSQVQQGREKLFF
cdr3_nt: TGTGCCAGCAGCCAAGTTCAGCAGGGCCGGGAAAAACTGTTTTTT

j_call: TRBJ2-2
clone_size: once
v_call: TRBV7-2
d_call: TRBD2
cdr3_aa: CASSLVWGGLFF
cdr3_nt: TGTGCCAGCAGCTTAGTATGGGGGGGGCTGTTTTTT

j_call: TRBJ2-1
clone_size: NA
v_call: TRBV5-1
d_call: TRBD1
cdr3_aa: CASSVTGQLLEQFF
cdr3_nt: TGCGCCAGCAGCGTAACGGGACAGCTATTAGAGCAGTTCTTC

j_call: TRBJ2-1
clone_size: NA
v_call: TRBV29-1
d_call: TRBD2
cdr3_aa: CSDLAGPYNEQFF
cdr3_nt: TGCAGCGATCTAGCGGGGCCTTACAATGAGCAGTTCTTC

j_call: TRBJ2-2
clone_size: few
v_call: TRBV5-1
d_call: NA
cdr3_aa: CASSLGHRDSNTGELFF
cdr3_nt: TGCGCCAGCAGCTTGGGCCATAGGGACTCGAACACCGGGGAGCTGTTTTTT

j_call: TRBJ2-1
clone_size: NA
v_call: TRBV14
d_call: NA
cdr3_aa: CASSQVTVEQFF
cdr3_nt: TGTGCCAGCAGCCAAGTTACTGTTGAGCAGTTCTTC

j_call: TRBJ2-2
clone_size: few
v_call: TRBV18
d_call: TRBD1
cdr3_aa: CASSGQGINTGELFF
cdr3_nt: TGTGCCAGCTCAGGACAGGGAATCAACACCGGGGAGCTGTTTTTT

j_call: TRBJ2-2
clone_size: NA
v_call: TRBV6-5
d_call: NA
cdr3_aa: CASNERRPNTGELFF
cdr3_nt: TGTGCCAGCAACGAAAGGAGACCGAACACCGGGGAGCTGTTTTTT

j_call: TRBJ1-2
clone_size: NA
v_call: TRBV4-3
d_call: TRBD1
cdr3_aa: CASSQDGYRGGDYGYTF
cdr3_nt: TGCGCCAGCAGCCAAGACGGGTACAGGGGTGGGGACTATGGCTACACCTTC

j_call: TRBJ1-4
clone_size: once
v_call: TRBV2
d_call: NA
cdr3_aa: CASREGNPNEKLFF
cdr3_nt: TGTGCCAGCAGGGAGGGAAATCCTAATGAAAAACTGTTTTTT

j_call: TRBJ1-5
clone_size: NA
v_call: TRBV19
d_call: TRBD1
cdr3_aa: CASSSHRQGARGNQPQHF
cdr3_nt: TGTGCCAGTAGTTCCCACCGACAGGGGGCTAGGGGCAATCAGCCCCAGCATTTT

j_call: TRBJ2-2
clone_size: NA
v_call: TRBV19
d_call: TRBD2
cdr3_aa: CASSIGLAGVGELFF
cdr3_nt: TGTGCCAGTAGTATAGGACTAGCGGGGGTCGGGGAGCTGTTTTTT

j_call: TRBJ1-5
clone_size: once
v_call: TRBV19
d_call: TRBD1
cdr3_aa: CASSQGVGNQPQHF
cdr3_nt: TGTGCCAGTAGTCAGGGGGTTGGCAATCAGCCCCAGCATTTT

j_call: TRBJ2-3
clone_size: NA
v_call: TRBV10-1
d_call: NA
cdr3_aa: CASSESIAGADTQYF
cdr3_nt: TGCGCCAGCAGTGAGTCGATTGCAGGGGCAGATACGCAGTATTTT

j_call: TRBJ2-5
clone_size: NA
v_call: TRBV28
d_call: TRBD1
cdr3_aa: CASSLGQGASQETQYF
cdr3_nt: TGTGCCAGCAGTTTGGGGCAGGGGGCGAGCCAAGAGACCCAGTACTTC

j_call: TRBJ1-1
clone_size: NA
v_call: TRBV5-1
d_call: TRBD1
cdr3_aa: CASSLGDRGGTEAFF
cdr3_nt: TGCGCCAGCAGCTTGGGCGACAGGGGAGGGACTGAAGCTTTCTTT

j_call: TRBJ1-2
clone_size: NA
v_call: TRBV28
d_call: NA
cdr3_aa: CASTILATNYGYTF
cdr3_nt: TGTGCCAGCACCATCTTAGCGACTAACTATGGCTACACCTTC